A selection of T cell receptor beta chains follows, all from one sample in a study of shared clonotypes between healthy human individuals. Assay: immunoSEQ multiplex PCR; the TCRdb copy retains only in-frame clones and omits some. In the table there are approximately 980,000 clones, 70% to 85% of which are singletons. The source material was memory CD4+ T cells sorted from blood. These receptors all stem from a young man in good health. CDR3s include the opening cysteine and the closing phenylalanine or tryptophan. D genes are given only for firm matches. A row's size may be missing; if present it is once, few, many or a size class.

v_call	d_call	cdr3_length	j_call	clone_size	cdr3_nt	cdr3_aa
TRBV2	TRBD1	12	TRBJ2-7	.	TGTGCCAGCAGCTTAACAGGGGCCGAGCAGTACTTC	CASSLTGAEQYF
TRBV28	.	14	TRBJ2-1	.	TGTGCCAGCATTTCGAGTGGGACTGTCAATGAGCAGTTCTTC	CASISSGTVNEQFF
TRBV7-6	.	13	TRBJ1-5	many	TGTGCCAGCAGCCGAGAATCCAATCAGCCCCAGCATTTT	CASSRESNQPQHF
TRBV11-2	TRBD1	13	TRBJ1-2	.	TGTGCCAGCAGCCTGGACAGGGCCTATGGCTACACCTTC	CASSLDRAYGYTF
TRBV2	TRBD2	14	TRBJ2-2	.	TGTGCCAGCAGTTCCCGGGGGGGAGCCGGGGAGCTGTTTTTT	CASSSRGGAGELFF
TRBV28	TRBD1	14	TRBJ1-1	.	TGTGCCAGCAGTCTCGGACAGGGGAACACTGAAGCTTTCTTT	CASSLGQGNTEAFF
TRBV6-6	TRBD1	13	TRBJ2-5	many	TGTGCCAGCACCGGGACAGGGAAAGAGACCCAGTACTTC	CASTGTGKETQYF
TRBV6-5	TRBD1	15	TRBJ1-2	.	TGTGCCAGCAGTTCGCCCTCAACAGGGGACTATGGCTACACCTTC	CASSSPSTGDYGYTF
TRBV5-4	TRBD2	15	TRBJ2-3	.	TGTGCCAGCAGCCCGGGATCAGGCTCGGGGGGTACGCAGTATTTT	CASSPGSGSGGTQYF
TRBV5-1	.	14	TRBJ1-3	.	TGCGCCAGCAGCTTGGAAGGGGTATTAAACACCATATATTTT	CASSLEGVLNTIYF
TRBV9	TRBD2	17	TRBJ2-7	.	TGTGCCAGCAGCGCCGGACTAGCGGGAGGGCGAGGCTACGAGCAGTACTTC	CASSAGLAGGRGYEQYF
TRBV6-1	.	13	TRBJ2-3	few	TGTGCCAGCAGAAGCTCGGAGGGAGATACGCAGTATTTT	CASRSSEGDTQYF
TRBV6-1	.	13	TRBJ1-5	.	TGTGCCGGGGGAGAGGGAGGCAATCAGCCCCAGCATTTT	CAGGEGGNQPQHF
TRBV5-5	.	15	TRBJ2-7	.	TGTGCCAGCAGCTTCGGACCTCCGGAGCTCTACGAGCAGTACTTC	CASSFGPPELYEQYF
TRBV11-1	TRBD1	14	TRBJ2-7	many	TGTGCCAGCAGCTTAGGGACAGGCGTAAGCGAGCAGTACTTC	CASSLGTGVSEQYF
TRBV7-3	.	15	TRBJ2-2	.	TGTGCCAGCAGCCCCAAACCTCAAGCGGCCGGGGAGCTGTTTTTT	CASSPKPQAAGELFF
TRBV10-3	.	14	TRBJ1-6	.	TGTGCCGCCTCGCCCAACAGGGATAATTCACCCCTCCACTTT	CAASPNRDNSPLHF
TRBV14	.	17	TRBJ2-5	.	TGTGCCAGCAGCCAAGATCGACGGTGGAGCCTACAAGAGACCCAGTACTTC	CASSQDRRWSLQETQYF
TRBV7-2	TRBD1	18	TRBJ2-3	.	TGTGCCAGCAGTTTTAGACAGGGATTAGGAACTAGCACAGATACGCAGTATTTT	CASSFRQGLGTSTDTQYF
TRBV27	.	14	TRBJ2-2	.	TGTGCCAGCAGAACTAGCTGGGATACCGGGGAGCTGTTTTTT	CASRTSWDTGELFF
TRBV30	.	14	TRBJ1-5	.	TGTGCCTGGAGTAATTTGGCAGTAGATCAGCCCCAGCATTTT	CAWSNLAVDQPQHF
TRBV5-1	TRBD1	15	TRBJ2-7	.	TGCGCCAGCAGCTTTGGACAGGGGCCCACCTACGAGCAGTACTTC	CASSFGQGPTYEQYF
TRBV2	.	15	TRBJ1-6	.	TGTGCCAGCATTAGGGGGAAGAACGATAATTCACCCCTCCACTTT	CASIRGKNDNSPLHF
TRBV28	.	12	TRBJ2-7	.	TGTGCCAGCAGTTGGGGCAGACAAGGGCAGTACTTC	CASSWGRQGQYF
TRBV27	.	14	TRBJ2-3	.	TGTGCCAGCAGTTTGGGCAGATTCACAGATACGCAGTATTTT	CASSLGRFTDTQYF
TRBV18	.	17	TRBJ2-1	few	TGTGCCAGCTCACCACCCTCGTGGGAGGTCTCCTACAATGAGCAGTTCTTC	CASSPPSWEVSYNEQFF
TRBV7-2	.	14	TRBJ2-5	.	TGTGCCAGCAGCTCGCGCGGGGCGCCGGTGTCCCAGTACTTC	CASSSRGAPVSQYF
TRBV6-5	.	13	TRBJ1-2	.	TGTGCCAGCACTCGAAGGGAGGACTATGGCTACACCTTC	CASTRREDYGYTF
TRBV7-3	TRBD1	14	TRBJ2-5	.	TGTGCCAGCAGCTTAAGTGGGACAGGGTCCCCCCAGTACTTC	CASSLSGTGSPQYF
TRBV11-2	.	14	TRBJ2-7	.	TGTGCCAGCAGCTTAGTCGGGGCCTTCTACGAGCAGTACTTC	CASSLVGAFYEQYF
TRBV9	.	16	TRBJ2-1	once	TGTGCCAGCAGCGTAGGAGGGGGGCCACCAAAGGGTGAGCAGTTCTTC	CASSVGGGPPKGEQFF
TRBV5-1	.	14	TRBJ2-3	.	TGCGCCAGCAGATCGGGGGACCGCACAGATACGCAGTATTTT	CASRSGDRTDTQYF
TRBV27	.	14	TRBJ2-3	.	TGTGCCAGCAGCCCCCACGGGACGACAGATACGCAGTATTTT	CASSPHGTTDTQYF